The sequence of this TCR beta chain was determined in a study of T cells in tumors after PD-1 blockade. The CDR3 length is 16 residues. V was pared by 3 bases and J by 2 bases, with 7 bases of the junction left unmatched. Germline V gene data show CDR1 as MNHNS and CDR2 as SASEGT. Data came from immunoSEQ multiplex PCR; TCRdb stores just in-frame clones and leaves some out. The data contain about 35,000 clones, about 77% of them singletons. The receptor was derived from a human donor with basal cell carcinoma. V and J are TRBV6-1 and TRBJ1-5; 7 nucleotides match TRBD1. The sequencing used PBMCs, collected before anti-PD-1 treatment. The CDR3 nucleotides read TGTGCCAGCAGTGACCGCAGGGGGGGTGGCAATCAGCCCCAGCATTTT. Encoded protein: CASSDRRGGGNQPQHF.